Listed here are 26 T cell receptor beta chains from one sample, sequenced in a study of cytomegalovirus exposure and HLA in healthy donors. Researchers ran the PCR with 60 Vbeta and 13 Jbeta primers. Sequencing was performed with immunoSEQ multiplex PCR; in TCRdb, only in-frame clones are kept and a portion is missing. The sample contains around 100,000 clones, about 70% of which appear only once. Sequenced input: PBMCs. These TCRs come from a man aged 45 to 65 in good health and CMV-seropositive.

The rearrangement joins TRBV5-1 to TRBJ1-2, with D perhaps TRBD1 (5 bases). V lost 6 bases, J lost 5 bases, and 17 bases lay in between. This CDR3 has 14 residues. Germline lookup yields CDR1 SGHRS and CDR2 YFSETQ. CDR3 amino acids: CASTLGTSGYGYTF. In DNA, the CDR3 is TGCGCCAGCACCCTGGGGACTTCGGGGTATGGCTACACCTTC.

The chain is built from TRBV13 and TRBJ2-3; D is undetermined. Germline-derived CDR1 and CDR2 are PRHDT and FYEKMQ (reference sequence). CDR3 length: 11 amino acids. Between the trimmed V and J ends, which lost 5 bases and 5 bases, there was a span of 5 bases. CDR3 region: CASSGGDTQYF. In DNA form, the CDR3 reads TGTGCCAGCAGCGGCGGAGATACGCAGTATTTT.

The chain joins TRBV29-1 to TRBJ1-2; perhaps TRBD1 as D (5 bases). The CDR3 is made up of 12 amino acids. CDR1 is SQVTM and CDR2 is ANQGSEA in the germline V gene. The V end was cut by 2 bases, the J end by 4 bases, with 8 bases between. In nucleotides, the CDR3 is TGCAGCGTTGAATCAGGGCTCTATGGCTACACCTTC. Protein: CSVESGLYGYTF. Full variable domain (missing parts from reference TRBV29-1 and TRBJ1-2): SAVISQKPSRDICQRGTSLTIQCQVDSQVTMMFWYRQQPGQSLTLIATANQGSEATYESGFVIDKFPISRPNLTFSTLTVSNMSPEDSSIYLCSVESGLYGYTFGSGTRLTVV.

J is TRBJ2-5 and V is TRBV6-1; possibly TRBD2 for D (6 bases). Germline V gives CDR1 MNHNS, CDR2 SASEGT. Trimming removed 1 base from V and 11 bases from J, with 11 bases in between. The CDR3 runs 12 residues. For the CDR3, the DNA is TGTGCCAGCAGTGAAGTATCCCGGGAGCAGTACTTC. This gives the protein CASSEVSREQYF.

This clone was observed once. The V gene is TRBV9, the J gene TRBJ1-2, with TRBD1 identical over 10 bases. Unmatched junction bases numbered 7, after V lost 3 bases and J lost 5 bases. Per the germline V gene, CDR1 is SGDLS and CDR2 is YYNGEE. The CDR3 is made up of 15 amino acids. This CDR3 reads CASSAGTGVWYGYTF. As DNA, the CDR3 is TGTGCCAGCAGCGCCGGGACAGGGGTATGGTATGGCTACACCTTC.

This chain uses TRBV27 with TRBJ2-1; D not resolved. The germline V gene encodes CDR1 MNHEY and CDR2 SMNVEV (reference sequence). V was cut by 4 bases and J by 10 bases, with 11 bases left in between. This CDR3 is built from 12 residues. The DNA of the CDR3 is TGTGCCAGCAGTTCAGGATTATCCGAGCAGTTCTTC. This encodes CASSSGLSEQFF.

The chain recombines TRBV11-3 with TRBJ2-1; 8 bases align to TRBD2. From germline, CDR1 is SGHNT and CDR2 YENEEA. The CDR3 is 13 amino acids. Losses at the gene ends were 5 bases for V and 12 bases for J; bases not matched to a gene: 9. Here the CDR3 DNA reads TGTGCCAGCAGCCATGCCGGGAGGGGGGGGCAGTTCTTC. As protein: CASSHAGRGGQFF. The complete variable domain, with remaining parts taken from reference TRBV11-3 and TRBJ2-1, reads EAGVVQSPRYKIIEKKQPVAFWCNPISGHNTLYWYLQNLGQGPELLIRYENEEAVDDSQLPKDRFSAERLKGVDSTLKIQPAELGDSAVYLCASSHAGRGGQFFGPGTRLTVL.

The chain uses TRBV6-1 and TRBJ1-1; D unresolved. V lost 5 bases, J lost 1 base, and 5 bases lay in between. The CDR3 extends over 12 amino acids. In germline, CDR1 is MNHNS, CDR2 SASEGT. The CDR3 region is CASSLRNTEAFF. CDR3 sequence (DNA): TGTGCCAGCAGTCTTAGGAACACTGAAGCTTTCTTT.

CDR3 protein: CASSWDRASDEQFF. As DNA, the CDR3 is TGTGCCAGCAGCTGGGACAGGGCGAGCGATGAGCAGTTCTTC. The J gene is TRBJ2-1, the V gene TRBV7-3; 9 bases match TRBD1. Trimming took 4 bases from V and 8 from J; bases not matched to a gene: 6. Germline V gene sequence: CDR1 SGHTA, CDR2 FQGTGA. The CDR3 runs 14 residues.

The rearrangement joins TRBV2 to TRBJ2-1; the match to TRBD2 covers 12 bases. Germline V CDR1 and CDR2: SNHLY, FYNNEI. The V and J ends lost 7 bases and 0 bases, in that order; junction bases with no gene match: 13. This CDR3 contains 19 residues. CDR3 amino acids: CASTLLLAGGPSSYNEQFF. CDR3 DNA: TGTGCCAGCACGCTTTTACTAGCGGGAGGCCCAAGCTCCTACAATGAGCAGTTCTTC.

V usage is TRBV7-2 and J usage is TRBJ1-3; the D is unclear. The V end was cut by 7 bases, the J end by 0 bases, with 10 bases between. The germline V gene encodes CDR1 SGHTA and CDR2 FQGNSA. The CDR3 spans 14 residues. The CDR3 DNA is TGTGCCAGCACCCTCGGGTTCTCTGGAAACACCATATATTTT. Protein sequence: CASTLGFSGNTIYF.

The rearrangement joins TRBV25-1 to TRBJ1-2; no clear D. The length of the CDR3 is 14 residues. V was trimmed by 3 bases and J by 4 bases, leaving 12 bases between them. CDR1 and CDR2 (germline): MGHDK, SYGVNS. DNA for the CDR3: TGTGCCAGCAGTGATTACCAGGACTTCTATGGCTACACCTTC. This encodes CASSDYQDFYGYTF.

The rearrangement links TRBV4-1 to TRBJ1-1; 9 nucleotides match TRBD1. Germline CDR1 reads MGHRA; CDR2 reads YSYEKL. J lost 8 bases, V lost 1 base, and 11 bases had no gene match. CDR3 length equals 16 residues. The CDR3 DNA sequence: TGCGCCAGCAGCCAAGTGTCCACCTCTGGGACAGGGGAAGCTTTCTTT. Its protein product is CASSQVSTSGTGEAFF.

This clone was counted a few times. The chain couples TRBV6-6 to TRBJ1-1, with a tentative D call TRBD1 (6 bases). Germline V gene data show CDR1 as MNHNY and CDR2 as SVGAGI (reference sequence). Between the trimmed V and J ends, which lost 6 bases and 4 bases, there was a span of 15 bases. This CDR3 region has 14 residues. The CDR3 bases are TGTGCCAGCAGCCCCACAGGGACGTTCACTGAAGCTTTCTTT. This codes for CASSPTGTFTEAFF.

The table lists this clone with a few counts. This chain uses TRBV19 with TRBJ1-3; D ambiguous. The V gene's germline CDR1 is LNHDA and CDR2 SQIVND (reference sequence). V was pared by 7 bases and J by 0 bases, with 7 bases between. This CDR3 is built from 13 residues. CDR3 sequence (DNA): TGTGCCAGTACTCGGGGCTCTGGAAACACCATATATTTT. It translates to CASTRGSGNTIYF.

V and J are TRBV30 and TRBJ1-1; tentative D call: TRBD1 (6 bases). Germline assignment: CDR1 GTSNPN and CDR2 SVGIG (reference sequence). The V and J ends lost 2 bases and 1 base respectively, with 11 bases between them. CDR3 length: 14 residues. The CDR3 protein is CAWSKPDRNTEAFF. The CDR3 coding sequence is TGTGCCTGGAGTAAGCCGGACAGGAACACTGAAGCTTTCTTT. The full variable domain, its missing parts supplied by reference TRBV30 and TRBJ1-1, is SQTIHQWPATLVQPVGSPLSLECTVEGTSNPNLYWYRQAAGRGLQLLFYSVGIGQISSEVPQNLSASRPQDRQFILSSKKLLLSDSGFYLCAWSKPDRNTEAFFGQGTRLTVV.

The J gene is TRBJ1-5, the V gene TRBV7-2, with D perhaps matching TRBD1 (6 bases). Looked up from germline, CDR1 is SGHTA and CDR2 is FQGNSA. Trimming left V 5 bases short and J 7 bases short, with 18 bases between. The CDR3 spans 15 residues. CDR3: CASSPWGGREQPQHF. DNA for the CDR3: TGTGCCAGCAGCCCGTGGGGGGGCCGGGAACAGCCCCAGCATTTT.

The chain employs TRBV21-1 and TRBJ1-6; no DNA check was done on the table's D call, TRBD1. TRBV21-1 has pseudogene status. This CDR3 has 14 amino acids. The CDR3 nucleotides read TGTGCCAGCAGCCCGGACAGGTACCTTTCACCCCTCCACTTT. Protein sequence: CASSPDRYLSPLHF.

The chain employs TRBV11-2 and TRBJ2-1; 7 bases agree with TRBD2. The germline CDR1 and CDR2 sequences are SGHAT and FQNNGV. The CDR3 runs to 16 residues. Trimming removed 5 bases from V and 3 bases from J; junction bases left unmatched: 10. The CDR3 DNA follows: TGTGCCAGCAGCCACGAAGGACTAGTCTTCTACAATGAGCAGTTCTTC. It translates to CASSHEGLVFYNEQFF.

The chain joins TRBV19 to TRBJ1-1, with 7 nucleotides matching TRBD1. Germline V gives CDR1 LNHDA, CDR2 SQIVND (reference sequence). With V trimmed by 1 base and J by 5 bases, 7 bases remained unmatched. The CDR3 sequence is 15 residues long. The CDR3 region is CASSIGGEGATEAFF. The CDR3 DNA follows: TGTGCCAGTAGTATAGGAGGCGAGGGGGCGACTGAAGCTTTCTTT.

This chain connects TRBV4-2 to TRBJ2-7; 10 bases line up with TRBD2. The CDR3 runs 16 residues. Germline-derived CDR1 and CDR2 are LGHNA and YNFKEQ. Trimming cost V 0 bases and J 0 bases; bases outside gene matches: 2. The CDR3 nucleotides read TGTGCCAGCAGCCAAGATACTAGCGGGGCCTCCTACGAGCAGTACTTC. Its protein product is CASSQDTSGASYEQYF.

The chain uses TRBV9 and TRBJ2-1; 12 bases line up with TRBD2. Germline V CDR1 and CDR2: SGDLS, YYNGEE. The trim removed 0 bases at V and 8 bases at J, leaving 6 bases unmatched. The CDR3 has 16 amino acids. CDR3 loop: CASSVGLAGARHEQFF. The CDR3 region has the DNA TGTGCCAGCAGCGTAGGACTAGCGGGAGCTCGGCATGAGCAGTTCTTC.

This clone has only one observation. CDR3: CASSTGGADYNEQFF. CDR3 bases: TGTGCCAGCAGTACCGGGGGGGCCGACTACAATGAGCAGTTCTTC. V is TRBV5-6 and J is TRBJ2-1; 8 bases align to TRBD2. Germline loops: CDR1 SGHDT, CDR2 YYEEEE. CDR3 length equals 15 residues. V trimming: 5 bases; J trimming: 3 bases; junction bases outside the gene matches: 7. The full variable domain, its missing parts supplied by reference TRBV5-6 and TRBJ2-1, is DAGVTQSPTHLIKTRGQQVTLRCSPKSGHDTVSWYQQALGQGPQFIFQYYEEEERQRGNFPDRFSGHQFPNYSSELNVNALLLGDSALYLCASSTGGADYNEQFFGPGTRLTVL.

This clone was found once. The chain joins TRBV5-1 to TRBJ2-5, with 9 bases fitting TRBD1. V was clipped by 4 bases and J by 5 bases; unmatched bases: 6. This CDR3 is built from 14 residues. CDR1 is SGHRS and CDR2 is YFSETQ in the germline V gene. This CDR3 is CASSPGQGTETQYF. For the CDR3, the DNA is TGCGCCAGCAGCCCGGGACAGGGAACGGAGACCCAGTACTTC.

CDR3 bases: TGTGCCATCTCAAAGGGACAGAGGAGAAACACCATATATTTT. The encoded protein is CAISKGQRRNTIYF. The gene calls are TRBV2 and TRBJ1-3; TRBD1 matches 7 bases. The ends lost 10 bases at V and 5 bases at J; junction bases unmatched: 11. This CDR3 comprises 14 residues. Looked up from germline, CDR1 is SNHLY and CDR2 is FYNNEI.

The chain uses TRBV6-1 and TRBJ2-6; D gene ambiguous. Germline V gives CDR1 MNHNS, CDR2 SASEGT. This CDR3 region has 12 residues. Trimming stripped 7 bases from V and 1 base from J, with 2 bases between. This CDR3 reads CASTSGANVLTF. As DNA, the CDR3 is TGTGCCAGCACATCTGGGGCCAACGTCCTGACTTTC.